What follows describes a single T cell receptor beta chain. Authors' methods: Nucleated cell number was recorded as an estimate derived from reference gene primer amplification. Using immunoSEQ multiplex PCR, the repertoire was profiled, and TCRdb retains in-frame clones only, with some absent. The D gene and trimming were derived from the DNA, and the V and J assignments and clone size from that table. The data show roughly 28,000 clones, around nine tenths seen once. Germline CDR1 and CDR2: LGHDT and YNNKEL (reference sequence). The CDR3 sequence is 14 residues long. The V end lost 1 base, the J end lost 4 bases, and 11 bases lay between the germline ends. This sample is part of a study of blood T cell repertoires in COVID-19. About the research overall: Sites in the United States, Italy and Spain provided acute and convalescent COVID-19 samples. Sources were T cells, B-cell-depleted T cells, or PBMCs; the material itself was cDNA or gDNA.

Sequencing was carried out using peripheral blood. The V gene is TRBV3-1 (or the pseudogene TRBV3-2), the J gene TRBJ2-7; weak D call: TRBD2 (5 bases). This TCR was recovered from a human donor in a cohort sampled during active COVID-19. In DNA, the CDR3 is TGTGCCAGCAGCCAAGGCCGCTTAGCGTACGAGCAGTACTTC. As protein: CASSQGRLAYEQYF.